The rows below give T cell receptor beta chains drawn from one sample of a study of shared clonotypes between healthy human individuals. The data were produced by immunoSEQ multiplex PCR, yet TCRdb's version contains in-frame clones alone and is incomplete. The sample includes approximately 100,000 clones, just over 65% seen only once; the top ten take approximately 25%. The sequenced sample consisted of memory CD8+ T cells sorted from blood. The receptors originated from a woman under 40 in good health. CDR3s leave out the opening cysteine and the closing phenylalanine or tryptophan.

v_call	j_call	cdr3_aa
TRBV27	TRBJ2-7	ASSLSWVAGVEQY
TRBV28	TRBJ2-7	ASSSGQGSSYEQY
TRBV25-1	TRBJ1-5	ASSEFGDTNQPQH
TRBV4-1	TRBJ2-5	ASSQETSGRASGETQY
TRBV30	TRBJ2-5	AWNRDQETQY
TRBV28	TRBJ2-1	ASSLQGEPYNEQF
TRBV27	TRBJ1-5	ASSLTDNQPQH
TRBV28	TRBJ2-2	ASSLSGLTGELF
TRBV7-9	TRBJ1-1	ASRPPQGARAEAF
TRBV28	TRBJ2-7	ASSARQVGYEQY
TRBV19	TRBJ1-1	ASRRIGNTEAF
TRBV5-6	TRBJ2-2	ASSPTDRATGELF
TRBV30	TRBJ2-7	AWSVLAVYEQY
TRBV7-9	TRBJ2-7	ASSPPRGNYEQY
TRBV9	TRBJ2-2	ASSVFTGELF
TRBV28	TRBJ2-7	ASRLIAGGPTYEQY